What follows are 7 T cell receptor beta chains derived from one specimen sequenced in a study of blood T cells in healthy people across ages. A second PCR, run for roughly 7 to 11 cycles, used a sample-barcoded 5' primer plus a J-beta primer mix. TCRdb re-derived calls from the 5' RACE reads in MiXCR, one entry per CDR3 protein. The sample holds 1.5 million to 2 million distinct CDR3 sequences, 49% seen once. Material: blood. The receptors come from a woman between 35 and 50 years old in good health.

This clonotype was observed a few times. This chain connects TRBV20-1 to TRBJ2-4, with 9 nucleotides matching TRBD2. CDR3 length: 15 amino acids. The ends lost 4 bases at V and 1 base at J; junction bases unmatched: 5. Germline V gene data show CDR1 as DFQATT and CDR2 as SNEGSKA (reference sequence). The CDR3 spells CSATIAGGAKNIQYF. DNA of the CDR3: TGCAGTGCTACCATCGCGGGGGGGGCCAAAAACATTCAGTACTTC.

The rearrangement uses TRBV5-1 and TRBJ2-3, with TRBD2 as a possible D gene (5 bases). V lost 4 bases to trimming and J lost 4 bases, with 16 bases between them. The CDR3 runs to 15 residues. Germline V CDR1 and CDR2: SGHRS, YFSETQ. As DNA, the CDR3 is TGCGCCAGCAGCCCACGCGAGGGCAGATCAGATACGCAGTATTTT. This encodes CASSPREGRSDTQYF.

The chain joins TRBV6-5 to TRBJ2-5, with D possibly called TRBD1 or TRBD2 (5 bases each). This CDR3 has 14 amino acids. CDR1 MNHEY and CDR2 SVGAGI come from the germline V gene. Trimming removed 5 bases at V and 5 bases at J, with 15 bases between. CDR3 DNA sequence: TGTGCCAGCAGTCCCCGGGACCCCGGGGAGACCCAGTACTTC. It codes for CASSPRDPGETQYF.

This sequence joins TRBV15 and TRBJ2-1; D gene ambiguous. The V and J ends lost 0 bases and 7 bases respectively, with 10 bases between them. The V gene's germline CDR1 is LNHNV and CDR2 YYDKDF (reference sequence). This CDR3 comprises 14 residues. CDR3 DNA: TGTGCCACCAGCAGAGAAGGGCGAAGAAATGAGCAGTTCTTC. Protein product: CATSREGRRNEQFF.

This clonotype was picked up one time. The chain carries TRBV29-1 and TRBJ2-2; a possible D gene is TRBD1 (6 bases). This CDR3 comprises 14 residues. Looked up from germline, CDR1 is SQVTM and CDR2 is ANQGSEA. Trimming took 7 bases from V and 0 from J, leaving 12 bases between them. The CDR3 DNA reads TGCAGCGGCAAGACAGGAACGAACACCGGGGAGCTGTTTTTT. It encodes CSGKTGTNTGELFF.

The sample holds a few counts of this clonotype. The chain employs TRBV6-5 and TRBJ2-7; D may be TRBD1 (5 bases). Germline V lookup: CDR1 MNHEY, CDR2 SVGAGI. Trimming removed 4 bases from V and 0 bases from J, with 10 bases in between. This CDR3 has 14 residues. The DNA of the CDR3 is TGTGCCAGCAGTTTACACAGGAGCTCCTACGAGCAGTACTTC. Translating gives CASSLHRSSYEQYF.

This clonotype was counted ten times or more. This chain joins TRBV13 and TRBJ2-3; no firm D call. Per the germline V gene, CDR1 is PRHDT and CDR2 is FYEKMQ (reference sequence). The CDR3 is 16 amino acids. V lost 3 bases and J lost 1, with 14 bases in between. The DNA for the CDR3 is TGTGCCAGCAGCTTCTTACCTCATGGGGGCACAGATACGCAGTATTTT. Translated: CASSFLPHGGTDTQYF.